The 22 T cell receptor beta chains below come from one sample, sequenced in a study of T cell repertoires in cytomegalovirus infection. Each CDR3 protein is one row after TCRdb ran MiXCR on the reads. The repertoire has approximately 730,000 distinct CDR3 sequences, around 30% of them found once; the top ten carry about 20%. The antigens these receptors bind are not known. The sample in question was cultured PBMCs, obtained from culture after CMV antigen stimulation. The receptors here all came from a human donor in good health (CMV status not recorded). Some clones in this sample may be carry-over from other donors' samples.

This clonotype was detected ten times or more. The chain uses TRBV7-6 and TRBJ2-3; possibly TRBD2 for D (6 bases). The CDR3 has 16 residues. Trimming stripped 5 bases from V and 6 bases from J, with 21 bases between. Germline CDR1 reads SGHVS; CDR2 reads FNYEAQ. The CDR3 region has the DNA TGTGCCAGCAGCATCGGATCTAGCTTCAGCGGGGATACGCAGTATTTT. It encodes CASSIGSSFSGDTQYF.

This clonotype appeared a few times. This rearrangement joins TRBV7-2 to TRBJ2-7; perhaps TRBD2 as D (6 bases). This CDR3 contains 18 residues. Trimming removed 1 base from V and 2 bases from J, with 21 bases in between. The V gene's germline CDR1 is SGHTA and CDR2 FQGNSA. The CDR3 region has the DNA TGTGCCAGCAGCTTAGAAGGACCAGGACCTACTAGCCCCTACGAGCAGTACTTC. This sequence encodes CASSLEGPGPTSPYEQYF.

The CDR3 loop reads CASSGQFPYEQYF. CDR3 in DNA: TGTGCCAGCAGCGGACAGTTTCCCTACGAGCAGTACTTC. The V and J genes are TRBV7-9 and TRBJ2-7; D possibly corresponds to TRBD1 (6 bases). Germline CDR1 reads SEHNR; CDR2 reads FQNEAQ (reference sequence). CDR3 length: 13 amino acids. Between the trimmed V and J ends, which lost 5 bases and 2 bases, there was a span of 10 bases.

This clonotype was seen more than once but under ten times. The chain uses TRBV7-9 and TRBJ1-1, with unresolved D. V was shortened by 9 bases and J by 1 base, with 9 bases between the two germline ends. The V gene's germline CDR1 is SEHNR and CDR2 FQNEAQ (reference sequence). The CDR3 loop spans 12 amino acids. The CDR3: CASVRENTEAFF. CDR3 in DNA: TGTGCCAGTGTTCGGGAGAACACTGAAGCTTTCTTT.

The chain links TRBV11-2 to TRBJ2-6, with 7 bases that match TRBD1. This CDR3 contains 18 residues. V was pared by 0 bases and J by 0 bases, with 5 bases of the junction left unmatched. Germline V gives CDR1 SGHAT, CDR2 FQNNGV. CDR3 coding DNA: TGTGCCAGCAGCTTAGACGAGGGACAGAACTCTGGGGCCAACGTCCTGACTTTC. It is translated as CASSLDEGQNSGANVLTF.

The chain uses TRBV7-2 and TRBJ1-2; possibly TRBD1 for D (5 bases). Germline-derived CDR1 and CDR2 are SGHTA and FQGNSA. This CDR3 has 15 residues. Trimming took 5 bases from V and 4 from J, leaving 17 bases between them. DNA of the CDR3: TGTGCCAGCAGCGACCCATTTGGGGGATTCTATGGCTACACCTTC. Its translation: CASSDPFGGFYGYTF.

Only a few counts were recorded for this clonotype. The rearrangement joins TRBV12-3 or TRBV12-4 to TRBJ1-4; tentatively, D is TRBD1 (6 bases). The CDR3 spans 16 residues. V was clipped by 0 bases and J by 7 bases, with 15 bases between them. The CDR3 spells CASSLAGGGGLEKLFF. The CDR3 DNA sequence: TGTGCCAGCAGTTTAGCGGGGGGGGGCGGACTTGAAAAACTGTTTTTT.

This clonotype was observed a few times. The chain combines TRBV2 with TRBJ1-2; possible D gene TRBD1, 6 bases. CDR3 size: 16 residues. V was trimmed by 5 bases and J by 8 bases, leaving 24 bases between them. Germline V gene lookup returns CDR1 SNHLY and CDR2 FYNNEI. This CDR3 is CASSHYGTKGVGGYTF. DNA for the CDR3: TGTGCCAGCAGTCACTACGGGACTAAGGGGGTTGGGGGCTACACCTTC.

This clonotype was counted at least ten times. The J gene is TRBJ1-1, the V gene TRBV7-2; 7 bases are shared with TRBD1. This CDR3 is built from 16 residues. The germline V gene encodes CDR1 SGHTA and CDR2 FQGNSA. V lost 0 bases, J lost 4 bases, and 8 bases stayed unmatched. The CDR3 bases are TGTGCCAGCAGCTTAGCCGGCCCTAACAGGGGCACTGAAGCTTTCTTT. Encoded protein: CASSLAGPNRGTEAFF.

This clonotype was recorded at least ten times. The CDR3 bases are TGTGCCAGCAGTTCGACCTACCTCACCTTTTACAATGAGCAGTTCTTC. Translation gives CASSSTYLTFYNEQFF. This chain connects TRBV7-2 to TRBJ2-1; D not resolved. CDR3 size: 16 residues. V lost 6 bases, J lost 4 bases, and 19 bases lay in between. In germline, CDR1 is SGHTA, CDR2 FQGNSA.

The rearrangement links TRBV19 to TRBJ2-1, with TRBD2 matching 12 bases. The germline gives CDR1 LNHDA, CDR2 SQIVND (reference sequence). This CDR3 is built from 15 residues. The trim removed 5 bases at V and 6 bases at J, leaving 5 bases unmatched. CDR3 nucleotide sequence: TGTGCCAGTAGTCCGCGGACTAGCGGGGCCAATGAGCAGTTCTTC. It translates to CASSPRTSGANEQFF.

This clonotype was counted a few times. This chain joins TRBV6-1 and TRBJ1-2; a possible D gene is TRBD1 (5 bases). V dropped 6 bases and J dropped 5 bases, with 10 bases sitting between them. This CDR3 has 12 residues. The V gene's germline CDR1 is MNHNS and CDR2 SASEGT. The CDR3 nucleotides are TGTGCCAGCAGCGCCGAGGGGTATGGCTACACCTTC. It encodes CASSAEGYGYTF.

The CDR3 nucleotides read TGCGCCAGCAGCCAAGGTCCGTCGGGGCCAAGGGAAAAACTGTTTTTT. As protein: CASSQGPSGPREKLFF. The chain employs TRBV4-1 and TRBJ1-4, with D perhaps TRBD1 (5 bases). The CDR3 is 16 amino acids. V was cut by 1 base and J by 8 bases, with 17 bases left in between. Looked up from germline, CDR1 is MGHRA and CDR2 is YSYEKL.

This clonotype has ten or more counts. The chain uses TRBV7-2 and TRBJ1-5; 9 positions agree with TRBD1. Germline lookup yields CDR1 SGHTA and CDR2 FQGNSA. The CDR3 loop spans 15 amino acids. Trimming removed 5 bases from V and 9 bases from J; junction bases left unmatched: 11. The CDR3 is CASSVRTGATWPQHF. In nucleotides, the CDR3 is TGTGCCAGCAGCGTAAGGACAGGGGCAACTTGGCCCCAGCATTTT. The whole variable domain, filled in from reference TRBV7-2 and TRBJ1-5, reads GAGVSQSPSNKVTEKGKDVELRCDPISGHTALYWYRQSLGQGLEFLIYFQGNSAPDKSGLPSDRFSAERTGGSVSTLTIQRTQQEDSAVYLCASSVRTGATWPQHFGDGTRLSIL.

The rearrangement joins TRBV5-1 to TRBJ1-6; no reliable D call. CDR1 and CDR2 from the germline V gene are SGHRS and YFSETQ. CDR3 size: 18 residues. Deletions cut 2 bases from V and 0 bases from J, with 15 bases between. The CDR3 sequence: CASSFRPLESSYNSPLHF. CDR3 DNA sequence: TGCGCCAGCAGCTTCAGACCTTTAGAGAGCTCCTATAATTCACCCCTCCACTTT.

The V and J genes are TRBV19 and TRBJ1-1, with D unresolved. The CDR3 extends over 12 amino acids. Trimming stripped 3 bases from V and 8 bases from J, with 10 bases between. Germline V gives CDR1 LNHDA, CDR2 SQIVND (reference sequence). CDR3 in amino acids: CASSIGRAEAFF. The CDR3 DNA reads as TGTGCCAGTAGTATCGGAAGAGCCGAAGCTTTCTTT.

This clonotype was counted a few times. CDR3 nucleotide sequence: TGTGCCAGCAGTGAATTTGGCGGGGGGGCGTTGGAGACCCAGTACTTC. Translating gives CASSEFGGGALETQYF. The chain is built from TRBV6-1 and TRBJ2-5, with 9 bases identical to TRBD2. Unmatched junction bases numbered 9, after V lost 2 bases and J lost 5 bases. The germline V gene encodes CDR1 MNHNS and CDR2 SASEGT. The length of the CDR3 is 16 residues.

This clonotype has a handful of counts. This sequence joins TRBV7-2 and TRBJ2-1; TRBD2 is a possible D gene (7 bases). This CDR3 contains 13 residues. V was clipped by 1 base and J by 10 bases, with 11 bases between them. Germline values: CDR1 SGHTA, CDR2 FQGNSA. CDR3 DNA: TGTGCCAGCAGCTTAGGAGGGGGGGCCGAGCAGTTCTTC. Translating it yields CASSLGGGAEQFF.

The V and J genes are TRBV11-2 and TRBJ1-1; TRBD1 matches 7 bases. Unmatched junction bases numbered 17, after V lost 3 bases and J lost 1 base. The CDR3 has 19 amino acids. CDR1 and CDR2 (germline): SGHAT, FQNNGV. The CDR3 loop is CASSFYPTPRQGGNTEAFF. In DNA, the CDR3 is TGTGCCAGCAGCTTTTATCCAACCCCCAGACAGGGCGGGAACACTGAAGCTTTCTTT. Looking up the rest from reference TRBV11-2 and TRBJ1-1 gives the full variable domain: EAGVAQSPRYKIIEKRQSVAFWCNPISGHATLYWYQQILGQGPKLLIQFQNNGVVDDSQLPKDRFSAERLKGVDSTLKIQPAKLEDSAVYLCASSFYPTPRQGGNTEAFFGQGTRLTVV.

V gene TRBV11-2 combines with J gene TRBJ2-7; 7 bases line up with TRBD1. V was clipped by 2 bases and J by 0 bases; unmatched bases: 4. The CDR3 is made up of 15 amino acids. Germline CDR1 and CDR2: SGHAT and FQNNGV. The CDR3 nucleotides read TGTGCCAGCAGCTTACCCCGGGACAGCTCCTACGAGCAGTACTTC. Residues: CASSLPRDSSYEQYF.

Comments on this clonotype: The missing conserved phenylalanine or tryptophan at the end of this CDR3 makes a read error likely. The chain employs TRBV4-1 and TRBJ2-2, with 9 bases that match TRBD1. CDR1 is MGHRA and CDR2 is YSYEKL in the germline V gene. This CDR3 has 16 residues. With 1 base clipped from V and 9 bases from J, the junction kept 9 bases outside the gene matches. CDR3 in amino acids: CASSQGTGQGNRELFL. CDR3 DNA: TGCGCCAGCAGCCAAGGCACGGGACAGGGAAATAGGGAGCTGTTTCTT.

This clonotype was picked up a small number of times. CDR3 in amino acids: CASSRWTGQETQYF. For the CDR3, the DNA is TGTGCCAGCAGCCGGTGGACAGGCCAAGAGACCCAGTACTTC. The chain uses TRBV7-9 and TRBJ2-5; the match to TRBD1 covers 7 bases. This CDR3 is built from 14 residues. The V segment lost 5 bases and the J segment 1 base; nucleotides outside the gene matches: 4. Germline CDR1 and CDR2: SEHNR and FQNEAQ (reference sequence).